This TCR beta chain emerged from a study of metastatic and nonmetastatic thyroid tumors. Study-wide background: Where malignant and benign thyroid patients were concerned, repertoires were compared across blood and tumor or nodule tissue. Study-wide results and limits: Versus benign nodules, malignant thyroid tumors reportedly had significantly higher TCR beta diversity, in blood and tumor.

As processed by the authors: The distant-metastasis classifier for papillary thyroid cancer was built from CDR3 differences across clinicopathological groups. TCRdb reassembled clones from the PCR reads with MiXCR. The V and J calls, along with clone size, are taken from TCRdb and not from the paper's own processing. The table lists 53,000 or so clones, 20% to 25% of them singletons. After removal of 3 bases from V and 3 bases from J, the junction contained 5 bases not matched to a gene. This CDR3 has 15 amino acids. The V gene's germline CDR1 is MDHEN and CDR2 SYDVKM. All patients reached thyroid surgery having received no treatment beforehand. The table lists this clone with many counts. No antigen is known for it.

This clonotype originated in a female donor with papillary thyroid cancer or a benign thyroid nodule (not recorded which). Some clones in this sample may be carry-over from other donors' samples. The specimen was blood. The chain combines TRBV28 with TRBJ2-5; TRBD2 aligns across 9 bases. Here the CDR3 reads CASSFLAGREETQYF. CDR3 in DNA: TGTGCCAGCAGTTTTCTAGCGGGAAGGGAAGAGACCCAGTACTTC.